This T cell receptor (beta chain) was profiled in a study of cytomegalovirus exposure and HLA in healthy donors. The study's findings and limits: Donor immune exposure was known only as CMV serostatus. Later, an analysis showed that TCR beta chains associated with HLA were more clonally expanded than others that were equally common. Some public TCRs appeared in many individuals, while most sequences were rare.

Germline CDR1 and CDR2: SGDLS and YYNGEE. This CDR3 has 15 amino acids. V lost 4 bases and J lost 4; bases outside the gene matches: 5. This clone was recorded a few times. Its antigen remains unidentified. Amplification used 60 Vbeta primers and 13 Jbeta primers. Sequencing was performed with immunoSEQ multiplex PCR; in TCRdb, only in-frame clones are kept and a portion is missing. The profile shows 150,000 to 200,000 clones, approximately 79% of them singletons. The sequenced material came from PBMCs. The origin of this receptor is a man aged 35 to 55 in good health and CMV-seronegative. The chain joins TRBV9 to TRBJ2-5, with 12 bases aligning to TRBD2. The CDR3 region is CASSLGLAGIETQYF. Here the CDR3 DNA reads TGTGCCAGCAGCCTAGGACTAGCGGGGATAGAGACCCAGTACTTC. Full variable domain (outside the CDR3, taken from reference TRBV9 and TRBJ2-5): DSGVTQTPKHLITATGQRVTLRCSPRSGDLSVYWYQQSLDQGLQFLIQYYNGEERAKGNILERFSAQQFPDLHSELNLSSLELGDSALYFCASSLGLAGIETQYFGPGTRLLVL.